These 27 T cell receptor beta chains share one sample of origin, sequenced in a study of T-cell memory formation after mild COVID-19. MiXCR, run by TCRdb on the 5' RACE reads, gives a single entry per CDR3 protein. The table has approximately 290,000 distinct CDR3 sequences, roughly 8% seen once; the top ten hold roughly 22%. Input material: PBMCs or a T cell subset sorted from them (not recorded which). Receptor source: a man between 18 and 35 years old who had mild COVID-19 (a few samples of this study predate the infection). Cell type and time point are not known.

This clonotype has more than one count but fewer than ten. The V and J genes are TRBV20-1 and TRBJ1-1; D not certain. CDR3 length equals 10 residues. Germline-derived CDR1 and CDR2 are DFQATT and SNEGSKA (reference sequence). V was trimmed by 5 bases and J by 10 bases, leaving 11 bases between them. CDR3 nucleotide sequence: TGCAGTGCTCGTAGGGAGACAGCTTTCTTT. Encoded protein: CSARRETAFF.

This clonotype was recorded many times. The rearrangement joins TRBV7-2 to TRBJ1-2, with a possible D match to TRBD1 (6 bases). The CDR3 has 15 amino acids. CDR1 is SGHTA and CDR2 is FQGNSA in the germline V gene. V was clipped by 5 bases and J by 1 base, with 14 bases between them. The CDR3 DNA reads TGTGCCAGCAGCCCCGGACAGACCGTTAACTATGGCTACACCTTC. This sequence encodes CASSPGQTVNYGYTF. The full variable domain, its missing parts supplied by reference TRBV7-2 and TRBJ1-2, is GAGVSQSPSNKVTEKGKDVELRCDPISGHTALYWYRQSLGQGLEFLIYFQGNSAPDKSGLPSDRFSAERTGGSVSTLTIQRTQQEDSAVYLCASSPGQTVNYGYTFGSGTRLTVV.

The chain has TRBV7-6 and TRBJ2-2; TRBD2 agrees at 9 bases. CDR3 length equals 17 residues. Germline V gene sequence: CDR1 SGHVS, CDR2 FNYEAQ. V lost 2 bases and J lost 0; bases outside the gene matches: 4. CDR3 loop: CASSLYGGGANTGELFF. DNA of the CDR3: TGTGCCAGCAGCTTATACGGCGGGGGGGCGAACACCGGGGAGCTGTTTTTT. Variable domain in full (rest from reference TRBV7-6 and TRBJ2-2): GAGVSQSPRYKVTKRGQDVALRCDPISGHVSLYWYRQALGQGPEFLTYFNYEAQQDKSGLPNDRFSAERPEGSISTLTIQRTEQRDSAMYRCASSLYGGGANTGELFFGEGSRLTVL.

This clonotype has ten or more counts. The chain couples TRBV18 to TRBJ1-3; D is possibly TRBD1 (5 bases). Germline lookup yields CDR1 KGHSH and CDR2 LQKENI. This CDR3 has 16 amino acids. The V gene lost 2 bases and the J gene lost 0 bases, with 11 bases spanning the gap. CDR3 protein: CASSPYDSSSGNTIYF. As DNA, the CDR3 is TGTGCCAGCTCACCATACGACAGCTCCTCTGGAAACACCATATATTTT. Variable domain in full (rest from reference TRBV18 and TRBJ1-3): NAGVMQNPRHLVRRRGQEARLRCSPMKGHSHVYWYRQLPEEGLKFMVYLQKENIIDESGMPKERFSAEFPKEGPSILRIQQVVRGDSAAYFCASSPYDSSSGNTIYFGEGSWLTVV.

This clonotype was seen a handful of times. This rearrangement joins TRBV10-3 to TRBJ2-5; possible D gene TRBD1, 6 bases. There are 17 residues in the CDR3. CDR1 and CDR2 from the germline V gene are ENHRY and SYGVKD. Between the trimmed V and J ends, which lost 3 bases and 5 bases, there was a span of 22 bases. CDR3 sequence: CAISDPSGLGAVETQYF. The DNA for the CDR3 is TGTGCCATCAGTGACCCTTCCGGTCTGGGGGCGGTCGAGACCCAGTACTTC.

The chain joins TRBV6-6 to TRBJ1-5, with D uncertain. Germline V gives CDR1 MNHNY, CDR2 SVGAGI (reference sequence). This CDR3 region has 15 residues. Deletions cut 5 bases from V and 5 bases from J, with 16 bases between. The CDR3, as DNA: TGTGCCAGCAGTCTCCCCGGGGTGGCGTATCAGCCCCAGCATTTT. Translating gives CASSLPGVAYQPQHF.

This clonotype appeared many times. The chain couples TRBV5-1 to TRBJ1-1; tentative D call: TRBD1 (5 bases). V dropped 4 bases and J dropped 6 bases, with 19 bases sitting between them. The CDR3 runs 15 residues. From germline, CDR1 is SGHRS and CDR2 YFSETQ. In DNA, the CDR3 is TGCGCCAGCAGCGAACCGGGGGGGGTACGGGCTGAAGCTTTCTTT. It yields the protein CASSEPGGVRAEAFF.

V gene TRBV10-3 combines with J gene TRBJ1-5; D remains unclear. V was shortened by 2 bases and J by 5 bases, with 7 bases between the two germline ends. The CDR3 sequence is 13 residues long. Germline values: CDR1 ENHRY, CDR2 SYGVKD. The CDR3 DNA reads TGTGCCATCAGTGAGGACGGCTATCAGCCCCAGCATTTT. It encodes CAISEDGYQPQHF.

This clonotype came up a few times. The chain couples TRBV12-3 or TRBV12-4 to TRBJ2-1, with 12 positions matching TRBD2. V lost 5 bases and J lost 2; bases outside the gene matches: 4. The CDR3 is made up of 16 amino acids. CDR3 sequence: CASSRTSGVTYNEQFF. The DNA of the CDR3 is TGTGCCAGCAGTAGGACTAGCGGGGTAACCTACAATGAGCAGTTCTTC.

In its sample, this clonotype was seen many times. The chain carries TRBV12-3 or TRBV12-4 and TRBJ1-1, with a tentative D call TRBD1 (5 bases). With 2 bases removed from V and 0 bases from J, the gap between germline ends came to 7 bases. CDR3 size: 14 residues. For the CDR3, the DNA is TGTGCCAGCAGTTTAAGGGGCGTGAACACTGAAGCTTTCTTT. This translates into CASSLRGVNTEAFF.

The chain uses TRBV19 and TRBJ1-3, with D uncertain. The germline gives CDR1 LNHDA, CDR2 SQIVND (reference sequence). The V end lost 1 base, the J end lost 4 bases, and 8 bases lay between the germline ends. The CDR3 runs 14 residues. The CDR3 spells CASSIGGNGNTIYF. The CDR3, as DNA: TGTGCCAGTAGTATAGGAGGGAACGGAAACACCATATATTTT.

This clonotype came up many times. The rearrangement joins TRBV7-2 to TRBJ1-2; D possibly corresponds to TRBD1 (5 bases). Trimming pared 5 bases from V and 8 bases from J, leaving 18 bases between. Germline values: CDR1 SGHTA, CDR2 FQGNSA. The CDR3 has 14 amino acids. The CDR3 nucleotides read TGTGCCAGCAGCCCCGGACATCAAGGAGGGGGCTACACCTTC. Its translation is CASSPGHQGGGYTF.

This clonotype was counted only a few times. J is TRBJ2-3 and V is TRBV7-2; D gene uncertain. This CDR3 region has 14 residues. Germline V gives CDR1 SGHTA, CDR2 FQGNSA. V was shortened by 4 bases and J by 4 bases, with 12 bases between the two germline ends. CDR3 residues: CASSSPAQADTQYF. Written as DNA, the CDR3 is TGTGCCAGCAGCTCCCCCGCCCAAGCAGATACGCAGTATTTT.

This clonotype has more than one count but fewer than ten. The chain has TRBV12-3 or TRBV12-4 and TRBJ2-3; D is unclear. The CDR3 is made up of 14 amino acids. V was shortened by 3 bases and J by 0 bases, with 7 bases between the two germline ends. The CDR3 sequence: CASSFLQSTDTQYF. DNA of the CDR3: TGTGCCAGCAGTTTTCTACAGAGCACAGATACGCAGTATTTT.

The V and J genes are TRBV9 and TRBJ1-2, with D uncertain. The CDR3 is 13 amino acids. Trimming cost V 0 bases and J 8 bases, with 11 bases left between them. Germline CDR1 reads SGDLS; CDR2 reads YYNGEE. For the CDR3, the DNA is TGTGCCAGCAGCGTAGGTATGACTAGCGGCTACACCTTC. Encoded protein: CASSVGMTSGYTF.

The rearrangement joins TRBV7-8 to TRBJ2-3; 8 positions match TRBD2. The CDR3 covers 15 residues. Germline CDR1 and CDR2: SGHVS and FQNEAQ. Trimming removed 3 bases from V and 7 bases from J; junction bases left unmatched: 9. Written as DNA, the CDR3 is TGTGCCAGCAGCTTCGGACTAGCCCGCGGATATACGCAGTATTTT. Translating it yields CASSFGLARGYTQYF.

The chain links TRBV5-1 to TRBJ2-3, with 7 nucleotides matching TRBD1. The CDR3 length is 15 residues. The V gene end was trimmed by 5 bases and the J gene end by 4 bases; junction bases not matched to a gene: 10. The germline gives CDR1 SGHRS, CDR2 YFSETQ. Here the CDR3 DNA reads TGCGCCAGCAGTCTGCTGGGACAGTTTTCAGATACGCAGTATTTT. It specifies CASSLLGQFSDTQYF.

This clonotype was counted ten times or more. This chain uses TRBV7-2 with TRBJ1-2; TRBD1 agrees at 9 bases. CDR3 length: 14 residues. Losses at the gene ends were 4 bases for V and 5 bases for J; bases not matched to a gene: 5. The germline V gene encodes CDR1 SGHTA and CDR2 FQGNSA. The CDR3 nucleotides are TGTGCCAGCAGCTCCCAAGGACAGGGGTATGGCTACACCTTC. Residues: CASSSQGQGYGYTF.

This clonotype was seen at least ten times. This chain connects TRBV7-3 to TRBJ2-2; D not certain. Germline values: CDR1 SGHTA, CDR2 FQGTGA. This CDR3 region has 12 residues. Trimming removed 2 bases from V and 3 bases from J, with 1 base in between. The CDR3 DNA is TGTGCCAGCAGCTTACACACCGGGGAGCTGTTTTTT. Translating it yields CASSLHTGELFF.

This clonotype was detected only a few times. The chain recombines TRBV2 with TRBJ1-1; D perhaps matches TRBD1 (6 bases). The CDR3 length is 18 residues. CDR1 is SNHLY, CDR2 FYNNEI, per germline. Trimming took off 8 bases at V and 4 bases at J, with 29 bases between the two ends. The CDR3 reads CASLLFSARGWAGTEAFF. For the CDR3, the DNA is TGTGCCAGCCTACTCTTTTCGGCGAGGGGGTGGGCTGGCACTGAAGCTTTCTTT.

This chain's CDR3 is CAISEQQETQYF. CDR3 bases: TGTGCCATCAGTGAACAGCAAGAGACCCAGTACTTC. The rearrangement uses TRBV10-3 and TRBJ2-5, with unresolved D. V shed 3 bases and J shed 2 bases, with 4 bases lying between them. Germline CDR1 is ENHRY and CDR2 is SYGVKD. This CDR3 is 12 amino acids long.

The V and J genes are TRBV6-2 or TRBV6-3 and TRBJ2-6; the D is unclear. The V gene's germline CDR1 is MNHEY and CDR2 SVGEGT. The CDR3 spans 15 residues. V dropped 2 bases and J dropped 0 bases, with 5 bases sitting between them. The CDR3 DNA follows: TGTGCCAGCAGTTACACGGTCTCTGGGGCCAACGTCCTGACTTTC. This translates into CASSYTVSGANVLTF.

This clonotype was detected many times. CDR3 nucleotides: TGTGCCAGCAGCCCCGGACTGGAGAACTACGAGCAGTACGTC. This codes for CASSPGLENYEQYV. The chain uses TRBV6-6 and TRBJ2-7; D may be TRBD2 (5 bases). Trimming removed 6 bases at V and 3 bases at J, with 15 bases between. CDR1 MNHNY and CDR2 SVGAGI come from the germline V gene (reference sequence). The CDR3 totals 14 residues.

The sample holds many counts of this clonotype. The J gene is TRBJ2-2, the V gene TRBV7-2; 8 nucleotides match TRBD1. Germline-derived CDR1 and CDR2 are SGHTA and FQGNSA. After removal of 5 bases from V and 1 base from J, the junction contained 6 bases not matched to a gene. The CDR3 loop spans 16 amino acids. The CDR3 sequence is CASSPRQGRNTGELFF. For the CDR3, the DNA is TGTGCCAGCAGCCCAAGACAGGGGAGGAACACCGGGGAGCTGTTTTTT. The variable domain in full, completed from reference TRBV7-2 and TRBJ2-2, reads GAGVSQSPSNKVTEKGKDVELRCDPISGHTALYWYRQSLGQGLEFLIYFQGNSAPDKSGLPSDRFSAERTGGSVSTLTIQRTQQEDSAVYLCASSPRQGRNTGELFFGEGSRLTVL.

This clonotype was counted ten times or more. This chain joins TRBV5-1 and TRBJ2-3; 11 bases fit TRBD2. The germline V gene has CDR1 SGHRS and CDR2 YFSETQ. The CDR3 sequence is 16 residues long. J lost 3 bases, V lost 0 bases, and 3 bases had no gene match. CDR3 bases: TGCGCCAGCAGCTTGGCTACTAGCGGGGGAACAGATACGCAGTATTTT. The encoded protein is CASSLATSGGTDTQYF.

In this sample, this clonotype turned up a few times. The V gene is TRBV3-1, the J gene TRBJ2-7, with TRBD2 identical over 8 bases. The J segment lost 1 base and the V segment lost 1 base, leaving 3 bases of the junction unmatched. Germline V CDR1 and CDR2: LGHDT, YNNKEL (reference sequence). The CDR3 spans 15 residues. As DNA, the CDR3 is TGTGCCAGCAGCCAAGGAGGCGGGGGGTCCTACGAGCAGTACTTC. Protein product: CASSQGGGGSYEQYF.

This clonotype was seen a handful of times. The genes are TRBV11-2 and TRBJ1-3, with D uncertain. Germline V gene lookup returns CDR1 SGHAT and CDR2 FQNNGV. V was pared by 2 bases and J by 4 bases, with 3 bases between. The CDR3 has 12 residues. The CDR3 sequence: CASSLLGNTIYF. The CDR3 nucleotides read TGTGCCAGCAGCTTATTGGGAAACACCATATATTTT.